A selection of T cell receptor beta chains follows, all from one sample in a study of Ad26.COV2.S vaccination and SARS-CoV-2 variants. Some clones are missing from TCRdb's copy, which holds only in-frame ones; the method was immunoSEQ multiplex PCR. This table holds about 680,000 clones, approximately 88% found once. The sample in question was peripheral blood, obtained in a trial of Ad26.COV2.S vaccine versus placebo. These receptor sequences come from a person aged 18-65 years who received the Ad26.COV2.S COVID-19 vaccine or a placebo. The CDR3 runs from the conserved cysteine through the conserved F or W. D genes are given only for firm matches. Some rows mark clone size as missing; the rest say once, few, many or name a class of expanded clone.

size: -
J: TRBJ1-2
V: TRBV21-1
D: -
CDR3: CASSEGQGLTGYTF
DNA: TGTGCCAGCAGCGAGGGACAGGGCCTTACTGGCTACACCTTC

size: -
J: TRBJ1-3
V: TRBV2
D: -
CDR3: CASSSASSGNTIYF
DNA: TGTGCCAGCAGTAGTGCCAGCTCTGGAAACACCATATATTTT

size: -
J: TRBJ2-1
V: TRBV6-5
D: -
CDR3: CASSRSGSSYNEQFF
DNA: TGTGCCAGCAGCCGTAGCGGAAGCTCCTACAATGAGCAGTTCTTC

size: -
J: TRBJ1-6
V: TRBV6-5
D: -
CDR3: CASSYHGRENSPLHF
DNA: TGTGCCAGCAGTTATCATGGGAGAGAGAATTCACCCCTCCACTTT

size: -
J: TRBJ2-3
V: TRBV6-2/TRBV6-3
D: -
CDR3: CASSWGMLTDTQYF
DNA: TGTGCCAGCAGTTGGGGGATGCTCACAGATACGCAGTATTTT

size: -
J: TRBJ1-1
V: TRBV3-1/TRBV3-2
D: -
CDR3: CASSRGLMNTEAFF
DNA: TGTGCCAGCAGCCGAGGACTGATGAACACTGAAGCTTTCTTT

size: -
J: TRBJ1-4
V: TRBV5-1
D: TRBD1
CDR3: CASAWGGDSATNEKLFF
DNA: TGCGCCAGCGCCTGGGGAGGGGACAGTGCAACTAATGAAAAACTGTTTTTT

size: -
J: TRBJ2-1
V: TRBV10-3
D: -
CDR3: CAISDGAGRYNEQFF
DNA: TGTGCCATCAGTGATGGCGCGGGACGATACAATGAGCAGTTCTTC

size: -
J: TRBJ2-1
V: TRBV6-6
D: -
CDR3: CASSSLGAAQFF
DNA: TGTGCCAGCAGTTCCCTCGGGGCGGCCCAGTTCTTC

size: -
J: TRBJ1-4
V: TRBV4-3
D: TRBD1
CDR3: CASSQLTGGGEKLFF
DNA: TGCGCCAGCAGCCAATTAACAGGGGGCGGTGAAAAACTGTTTTTT

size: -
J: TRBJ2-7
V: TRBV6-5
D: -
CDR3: CASSTFSAFYEQYF
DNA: TGTGCCAGCAGTACCTTCTCTGCTTTCTACGAGCAGTACTTC

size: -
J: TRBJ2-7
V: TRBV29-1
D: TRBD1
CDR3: CSVDRGTGRYEQYF
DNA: TGCAGCGTTGACAGAGGGACAGGGCGATACGAGCAGTACTTC

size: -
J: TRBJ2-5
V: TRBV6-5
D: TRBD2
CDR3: CASSITSGRGETQYF
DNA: TGTGCCAGCAGCATTACTAGCGGGAGAGGGGAGACCCAGTACTTC

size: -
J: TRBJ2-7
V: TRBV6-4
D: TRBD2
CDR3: CASRSGLAGAYF
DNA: TGTGCCAGCAGATCGGGACTAGCGGGCGCGTACTTC

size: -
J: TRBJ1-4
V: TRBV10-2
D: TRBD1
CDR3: CASSVRGPNEKLFF
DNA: TGCGCCAGCAGTGTTAGGGGGCCTAATGAAAAACTGTTTTTT

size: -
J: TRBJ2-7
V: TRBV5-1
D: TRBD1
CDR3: CASSLGQGRSYEQYF
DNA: TGCGCCAGCAGCTTGGGACAGGGGAGGTCCTACGAGCAGTACTTC

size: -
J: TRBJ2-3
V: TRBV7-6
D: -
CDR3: CASSLAAGGNRGQYF
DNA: TGTGCCAGCAGCTTAGCGGCTGGGGGTAATAGGGGGCAGTATTTT

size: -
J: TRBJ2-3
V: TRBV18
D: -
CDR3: CASSPETDYGGTQYF
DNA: TGTGCCAGCTCACCCGAGACCGACTACGGCGGTACGCAGTATTTT

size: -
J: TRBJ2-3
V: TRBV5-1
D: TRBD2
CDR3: CASSLTSGRTDTQYF
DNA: TGCGCCAGCAGCTTGACTAGCGGGCGCACAGATACGCAGTATTTT

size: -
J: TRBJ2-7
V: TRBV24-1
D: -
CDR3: CATSDTRPLYEQYF
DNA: TGTGCCACCAGTGATACTCGTCCGCTCTACGAGCAGTACTTC

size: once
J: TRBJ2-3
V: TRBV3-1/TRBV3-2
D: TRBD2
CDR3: CASSQVALLAGGTDTQYF
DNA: TGTGCCAGCAGCCAAGTCGCCTTACTAGCGGGGGGCACAGATACGCAGTATTTT

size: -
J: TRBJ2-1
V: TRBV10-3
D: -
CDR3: CAISHPGAFAGEQFF
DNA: TGTGCCATCAGCCACCCGGGGGCATTTGCTGGAGAGCAGTTCTTC

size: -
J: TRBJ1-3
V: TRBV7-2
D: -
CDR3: CASSLFGLTSGNTIYF
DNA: TGTGCCAGCAGCTTATTCGGACTGACCTCTGGAAACACCATATATTTT

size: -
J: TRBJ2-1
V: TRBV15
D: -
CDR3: CATSRDRRGRGRNEQFF
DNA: TGTGCCACCAGCAGAGATCGAAGGGGGAGAGGCCGGAATGAGCAGTTCTTC

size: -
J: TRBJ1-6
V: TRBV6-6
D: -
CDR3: CASSRQEGSYNSPLHF
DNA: TGTGCCAGCAGTAGACAGGAGGGTTCCTATAATTCACCCCTCCACTTT

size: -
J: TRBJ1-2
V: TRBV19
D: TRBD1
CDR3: CASSITGEAAGYTF
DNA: TGTGCCAGTAGTATTACAGGGGAAGCGGCTGGCTACACCTTC

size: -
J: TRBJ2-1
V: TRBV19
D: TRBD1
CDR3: CASSTGQANEQFF
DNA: TGTGCCAGTAGTACTGGACAGGCTAATGAGCAGTTCTTC

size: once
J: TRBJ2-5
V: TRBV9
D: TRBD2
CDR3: CASSSGLAGTQETQYF
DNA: TGTGCCAGCAGCAGTGGACTAGCGGGCACCCAAGAGACCCAGTACTTC

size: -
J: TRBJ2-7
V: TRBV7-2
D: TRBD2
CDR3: CASSRGLADYEQYF
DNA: TGTGCCAGCAGTAGGGGACTAGCCGACTACGAGCAGTACTTC

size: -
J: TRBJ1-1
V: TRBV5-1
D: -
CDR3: CASTPRGGETEAFF
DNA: TGCGCCAGCACCCCGCGCGGGGGAGAGACTGAAGCTTTCTTT

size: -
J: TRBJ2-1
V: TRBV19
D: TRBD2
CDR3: CASSILAGGNEQFF
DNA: TGTGCCAGTAGTATACTAGCGGGGGGGAATGAGCAGTTCTTC

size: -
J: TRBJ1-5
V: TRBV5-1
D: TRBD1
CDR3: CASSLAGGVNQPQHF
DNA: TGCGCCAGCAGCTTGGCAGGGGGTGTCAATCAGCCCCAGCATTTT

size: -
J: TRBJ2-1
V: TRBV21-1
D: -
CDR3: CASIPGQGVDEQFF
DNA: TGTGCCAGCATCCCGGGACAGGGGGTGGATGAGCAGTTCTTC

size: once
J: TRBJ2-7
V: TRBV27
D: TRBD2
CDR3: CASSAHGLAGTYEQYF
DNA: TGTGCCAGCAGCGCTCACGGCCTAGCGGGAACCTACGAGCAGTACTTC

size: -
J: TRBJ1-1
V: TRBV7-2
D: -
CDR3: CASSLGGSGTEAFF
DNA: TGTGCCAGCAGCTTAGGAGGATCGGGGACTGAAGCTTTCTTT

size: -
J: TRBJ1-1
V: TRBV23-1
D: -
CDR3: CASSQSKGVWDTEAFF
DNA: TGCGCCAGCAGTCAATCCAAGGGAGTGTGGGACACTGAAGCTTTCTTT

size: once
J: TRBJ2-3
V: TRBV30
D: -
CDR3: CAWSGLGADTQYF
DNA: TGTGCCTGGAGCGGGCTCGGCGCAGATACGCAGTATTTT

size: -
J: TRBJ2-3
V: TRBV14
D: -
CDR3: CASSQADTQYF
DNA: TGTGCCAGCAGCCAAGCCGATACGCAGTATTTT

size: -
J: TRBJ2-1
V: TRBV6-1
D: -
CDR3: CASSETRPNEQFF
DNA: TGTGCCAGCAGTGAGACTAGGCCCAATGAGCAGTTCTTC

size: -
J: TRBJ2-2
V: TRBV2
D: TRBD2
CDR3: CASSERTSDTGELFF
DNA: TGTGCCAGCAGTGAAAGGACTAGCGACACCGGGGAGCTGTTTTTT

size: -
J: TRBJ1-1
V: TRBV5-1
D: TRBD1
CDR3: CASSPDRGNTEAFF
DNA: TGCGCCAGCAGCCCGGACAGGGGGAACACTGAAGCTTTCTTT

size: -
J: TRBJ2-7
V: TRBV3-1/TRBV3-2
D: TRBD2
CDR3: CASSQDTRGGWEQYF
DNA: TGTGCCAGCAGCCAAGATACGCGGGGGGGCTGGGAGCAGTACTTC